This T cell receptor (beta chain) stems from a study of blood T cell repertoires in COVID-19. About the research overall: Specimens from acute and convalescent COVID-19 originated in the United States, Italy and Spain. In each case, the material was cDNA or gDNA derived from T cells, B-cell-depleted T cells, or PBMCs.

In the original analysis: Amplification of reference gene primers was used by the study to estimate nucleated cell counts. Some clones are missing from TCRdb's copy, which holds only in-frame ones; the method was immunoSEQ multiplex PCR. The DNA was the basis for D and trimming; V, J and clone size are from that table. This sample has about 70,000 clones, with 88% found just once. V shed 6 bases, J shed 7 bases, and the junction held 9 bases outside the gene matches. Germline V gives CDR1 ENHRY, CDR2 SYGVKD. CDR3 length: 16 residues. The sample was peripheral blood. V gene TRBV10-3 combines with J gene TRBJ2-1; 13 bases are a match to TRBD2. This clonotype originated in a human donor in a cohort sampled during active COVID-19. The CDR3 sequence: CAIRHTSGRAGNEQFF. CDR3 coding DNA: TGTGCCATCAGACACACTAGCGGGAGGGCCGGGAATGAGCAGTTCTTC.